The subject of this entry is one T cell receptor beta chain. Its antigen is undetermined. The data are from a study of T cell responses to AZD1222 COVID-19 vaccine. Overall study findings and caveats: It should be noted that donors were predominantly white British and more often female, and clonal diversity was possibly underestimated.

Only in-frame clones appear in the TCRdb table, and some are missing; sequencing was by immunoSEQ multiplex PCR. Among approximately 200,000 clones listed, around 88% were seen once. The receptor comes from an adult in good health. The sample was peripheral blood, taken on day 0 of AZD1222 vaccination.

The DNA of the CDR3 is TGCGCCAGCAGCCAAATCCTGAGCTCTGGAAACACCATATATTTT. This encodes CASSQILSSGNTIYF. The chain combines TRBV4-1 with TRBJ1-3; D gene ambiguous. Per the germline V gene, CDR1 is MGHRA and CDR2 is YSYEKL. This CDR3 is 15 amino acids long. Trimming pared 2 bases from V and 0 bases from J, leaving 8 bases between.